These 17 T cell receptor beta chains were all obtained from the same sample, sequenced in a study of control samples from healthy donors and cancer patients. Sequenced by immunoSEQ multiplex PCR; TCRdb stores in-frame clones only, minus some. The sample has more than 65,000 clones; under 85% are singletons. The sequencing sample was made of blood. The receptors originated from a man in his 60s in good health.

The rearrangement joins TRBV27 to TRBJ1-4; D not resolved. The CDR3 sequence is 15 residues long. Trimming cost V 0 bases and J 7 bases, with 12 bases left between them. The germline V gene encodes CDR1 MNHEY and CDR2 SMNVEV (reference sequence). The CDR3 DNA is TGTGCCAGCAGTTTATCCGTCCAGAGGGTTGAAAAACTGTTTTTT. Amino acids: CASSLSVQRVEKLFF. The variable domain in full, completed from reference TRBV27 and TRBJ1-4, reads EAQVTQNPRYLITVTGKKLTVTCSQNMNHEYMSWYRQDPGLGLRQIYYSMNVEVTDKGDVPEGYKVSRKEKRNFPLILESPSPNQTSLYFCASSLSVQRVEKLFFGSGTQLSVL.

This rearrangement joins TRBV12-3 or TRBV12-4 to TRBJ1-1, with D unresolved. The CDR3 sequence is 13 residues long. V lost 1 base and J lost 8, with 11 bases in between. CDR3 residues: CASSLVDYREAFF. The DNA for the CDR3 is TGTGCCAGCAGTTTAGTAGATTATCGGGAAGCTTTCTTT.

The chain recombines TRBV7-6 with TRBJ1-4; D is perhaps TRBD1 (5 bases). Germline V gene sequence: CDR1 SGHVS, CDR2 FNYEAQ. The germline V and J ends were trimmed by 4 bases and 10 bases, with 13 bases remaining between them. The CDR3 is 13 residues long. The CDR3 DNA reads as TGTGCCAGCAGCTCGACCCAGGGCGCAAAACTGTTTTTT. It yields the protein CASSSTQGAKLFF. The variable domain in full, completed from reference TRBV7-6 and TRBJ1-4, reads GAGVSQSPRYKVTKRGQDVALRCDPISGHVSLYWYRQALGQGPEFLTYFNYEAQQDKSGLPNDRFSAERPEGSISTLTIQRTEQRDSAMYRCASSSTQGAKLFFGSGTQLSVL.

V and J are TRBV28 and TRBJ2-5, with D hard to call. The CDR3 is 17 residues long. Germline loops: CDR1 MDHEN, CDR2 SYDVKM. Trimming pared 5 bases from V and 4 bases from J, leaving 23 bases between. CDR3 in amino acids: CASSALKVDALIETQYF. CDR3 bases: TGTGCCAGCAGTGCCCTTAAAGTGGACGCTCTGATAGAGACCCAGTACTTC.

The chain employs TRBV5-6 and TRBJ2-7; 8 bases agree with TRBD2. V was pared by 4 bases and J by 3 bases, with 6 bases of the junction left unmatched. Germline V gene lookup returns CDR1 SGHDT and CDR2 YYEEEE. The CDR3 is 14 amino acids. This CDR3 reads CASSRGLGLYEQYF. The CDR3 nucleotides read TGTGCCAGCAGCCGGGGACTAGGGCTCTACGAGCAGTACTTC.

DNA of the CDR3: TGTGCCAGCAGCTCCTATAGCGGGAGCTCCTACAATGAGCAGTTCTTC. As protein: CASSSYSGSSYNEQFF. The gene calls are TRBV5-6 and TRBJ2-1, with 9 nucleotides matching TRBD2. Germline V gene sequence: CDR1 SGHDT, CDR2 YYEEEE. The CDR3 is 16 residues long. V trimming: 3 bases; J trimming: 0 bases; junction bases outside the gene matches: 4.

The chain has TRBV6-5 and TRBJ2-1, with TRBD2 identical over 7 bases. Germline V gives CDR1 MNHEY, CDR2 SVGAGI. This CDR3 region has 14 residues. The ends lost 5 bases at V and 9 bases at J; junction bases unmatched: 10. The CDR3 DNA sequence: TGTGCCAGCAGTCAACTTACTAGCGACGGTGAGCAGTTCTTC. It is translated as CASSQLTSDGEQFF.

In this sample, this clone turned up once. The chain employs TRBV4-1 and TRBJ2-7; perhaps TRBD1 as D (5 bases). Germline CDR1 is MGHRA and CDR2 is YSYEKL. The CDR3 spans 14 residues. The V gene lost 2 bases and the J gene lost 1 base, with 9 bases spanning the gap. CDR3 sequence: CASSQPDKSYEQYF. CDR3 nucleotide sequence: TGCGCCAGCAGCCAACCGGACAAATCCTACGAGCAGTACTTC.

The sample holds one count of this clone. This rearrangement joins TRBV6-2 or TRBV6-3 to TRBJ2-1; D is unresolved. The CDR3 totals 14 residues. The V gene lost 5 bases and the J gene lost 3 bases, with 11 bases spanning the gap. Germline-derived CDR1 and CDR2 are MNHEY and SVGEGT. Here the CDR3 DNA reads TGTGCCAGCAGTAAGGGTAAGGGCTACAATGAGCAGTTCTTC. Translated, it gives CASSKGKGYNEQFF.

The chain couples TRBV6-1 to TRBJ1-2, with TRBD1 as a possible D gene (6 bases). The CDR3 length is 14 residues. CDR1 MNHNS and CDR2 SASEGT come from the germline V gene. V was trimmed by 3 bases and J by 5 bases, leaving 13 bases between them. The CDR3 sequence is CASSELGAGYGYTF. DNA for the CDR3: TGTGCCAGCAGTGAGCTGGGGGCGGGGTATGGCTACACCTTC.

The chain links TRBV6-5 to TRBJ1-1; D is unclear. The CDR3 has 15 residues. V lost 0 bases to trimming and J lost 0 bases, with 8 bases between them. The germline V gene has CDR1 MNHEY and CDR2 SVGAGI. The CDR3 reads CASSYSPALNTEAFF. DNA for the CDR3: TGTGCCAGCAGTTACTCTCCAGCCCTGAACACTGAAGCTTTCTTT.

The rearrangement joins TRBV27 to TRBJ1-4; D unclear. Germline CDR1 is MNHEY and CDR2 is SMNVEV (reference sequence). The V and J ends lost 5 bases and 5 bases respectively, with 12 bases between them. This CDR3 spans 14 amino acids. The CDR3 DNA follows: TGTGCCAGCAGTGTCGGGGTAGAGAATGAAAAACTGTTTTTT. Amino acid sequence: CASSVGVENEKLFF.

V is TRBV7-6 and J is TRBJ2-2; D is ambiguous. The germline gives CDR1 SGHVS, CDR2 FNYEAQ. Trimming took 0 bases from V and 0 from J, leaving 2 bases between them. CDR3 length: 14 amino acids. This chain's CDR3 is CASSLAPNTGELFF. In nucleotides, the CDR3 is TGTGCCAGCAGCTTAGCGCCGAACACCGGGGAGCTGTTTTTT.

This rearrangement joins TRBV7-7 to TRBJ2-5; possibly TRBD1 for D (5 bases). Trimming removed 5 bases at V and 5 bases at J, with 15 bases between. Germline V CDR1 and CDR2: SSHAT, FNYEAQ (reference sequence). The CDR3 runs 14 residues. CDR3 nucleotides: TGTGCCAGCAGCCTCCTAGGGGCAAGTGAGACCCAGTACTTC. Protein product: CASSLLGASETQYF.

The rearrangement links TRBV30 to TRBJ2-2; 7 bases line up with TRBD1. From germline, CDR1 is GTSNPN and CDR2 SVGIG (reference sequence). The CDR3 is 15 amino acids. Trimming at V came to 4 bases and at J to 1 base, leaving 6 bases not matched to a gene. CDR3 nucleotides: TGTGCCTGGAACGCCAGGGGGTTGAACACCGGGGAGCTGTTTTTT. This codes for CAWNARGLNTGELFF.

This clone was seen a few times. This chain connects TRBV6-5 to TRBJ2-1, with TRBD2 matching over 7 bases. From germline, CDR1 is MNHEY and CDR2 SVGAGI. This CDR3 has 15 residues. V lost 4 bases to trimming and J lost 6 bases; unmatched junction nucleotides: 9. For the CDR3, the DNA is TGTGCCAGCAGTTCCGGGGGGACTGGCTCCAATGAGCAGTTCTTC. It codes for CASSSGGTGSNEQFF.

The genes are TRBV15 and TRBJ2-1; D gene uncertain. The CDR3 spans 15 residues. Trimming left V 1 base short and J 12 bases short, with 19 bases between. Per the germline V gene, CDR1 is LNHNV and CDR2 is YYDKDF (reference sequence). In DNA, the CDR3 is TGTGCCACCAGCAGAGGGGCTTCCCTAGAAGCTTGGCAGTTCTTC. The encoded protein is CATSRGASLEAWQFF. Full variable domain (outside the CDR3, taken from reference TRBV15 and TRBJ2-1): DAMVIQNPRYQVTQFGKPVTLSCSQTLNHNVMYWYQQKSSQAPKLLFHYYDKDFNNEADTPDNFQSRRPNTSFCFLDIRSPGLGDTAMYLCATSRGASLEAWQFFGPGTRLTVL.